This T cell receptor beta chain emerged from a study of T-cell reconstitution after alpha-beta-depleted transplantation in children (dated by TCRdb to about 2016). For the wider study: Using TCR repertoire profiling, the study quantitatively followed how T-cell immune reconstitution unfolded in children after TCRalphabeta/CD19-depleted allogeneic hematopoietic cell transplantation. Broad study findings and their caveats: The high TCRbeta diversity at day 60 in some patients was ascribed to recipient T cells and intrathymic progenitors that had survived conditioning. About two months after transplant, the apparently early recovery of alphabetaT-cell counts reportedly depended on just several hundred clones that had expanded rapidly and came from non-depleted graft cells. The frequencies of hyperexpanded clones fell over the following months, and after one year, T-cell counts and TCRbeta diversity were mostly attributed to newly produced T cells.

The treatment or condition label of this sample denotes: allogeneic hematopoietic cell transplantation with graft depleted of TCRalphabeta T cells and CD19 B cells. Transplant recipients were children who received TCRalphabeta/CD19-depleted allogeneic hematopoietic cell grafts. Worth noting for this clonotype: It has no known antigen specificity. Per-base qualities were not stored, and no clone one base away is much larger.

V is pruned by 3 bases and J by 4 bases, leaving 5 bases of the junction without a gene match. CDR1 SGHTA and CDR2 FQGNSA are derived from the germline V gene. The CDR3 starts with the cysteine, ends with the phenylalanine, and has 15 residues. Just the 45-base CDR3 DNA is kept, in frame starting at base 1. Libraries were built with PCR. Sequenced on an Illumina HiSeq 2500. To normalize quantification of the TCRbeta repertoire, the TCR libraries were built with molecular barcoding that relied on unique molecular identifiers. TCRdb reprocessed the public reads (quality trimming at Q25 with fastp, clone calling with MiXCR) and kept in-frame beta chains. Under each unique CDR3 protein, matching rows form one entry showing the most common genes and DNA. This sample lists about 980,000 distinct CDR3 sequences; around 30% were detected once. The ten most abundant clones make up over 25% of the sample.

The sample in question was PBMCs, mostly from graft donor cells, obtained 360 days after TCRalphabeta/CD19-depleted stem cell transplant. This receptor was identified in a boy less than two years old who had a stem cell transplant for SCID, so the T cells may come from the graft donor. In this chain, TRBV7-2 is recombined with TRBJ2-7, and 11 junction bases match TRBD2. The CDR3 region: CASSFSGGAMYEQYF. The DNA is TGTGCCAGCAGCTTTAGCGGGGGGGCCATGTACGAGCAGTACTTC. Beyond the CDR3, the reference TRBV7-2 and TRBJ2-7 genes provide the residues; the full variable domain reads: GAGVSQSPSNKVTEKGKDVELRCDPISGHTALYWYRQSLGQGLEFLIYFQGNSAPDKSGLPSDRFSAERTGGSVSTLTIQRTQQEDSAVYLCASSFSGGAMYEQYFGPGTRLTVT.